Presented here are 18 T cell receptor beta chains from one specimen sequenced in a study of glioma-infiltrating T cells after dendritic cell vaccination. This table comes from immunoSEQ multiplex PCR, and its TCRdb copy is limited to in-frame clones, with some not included. The sample has more than 95,000 clones; roughly 76% are singletons. The sequenced sample was blood, obtained before dendritic cell vaccination. The receptors stem from a human donor with glioblastoma.

This clone counts as medium-sized (0.01 to 0.1%). Other DNA sequences of this sample code for an identical CDR3. The V call is TRBV27, the J call TRBJ1-6; 10 bases are a match to TRBD1. CDR3 size: 20 residues. Trimming removed 5 bases from V and 0 bases from J; junction bases left unmatched: 13. CDR1 MNHEY and CDR2 SMNVEV come from the germline V gene (reference sequence). The CDR3 DNA reads as TGTGCCAGCAGTCCAAAAGTTCCGGGACAGGGGAGCTCCTATAATTCACCCCTCCACTTT. Translating gives CASSPKVPGQGSSYNSPLHF.

The rearrangement uses TRBV4-3 and TRBJ2-3; TRBD2 matches at 10 bases. The germline V gene encodes CDR1 LGHNA and CDR2 YSLEER. The length of the CDR3 is 17 residues. V shed 4 bases and J 1 base; nucleotides not matched to a gene: 8. As DNA, the CDR3 is TGCGCCAGCAGCCTGTTAGCGGGGACTAGCGGCACAGATACGCAGTATTTT. It codes for CASSLLAGTSGTDTQYF.

This chain joins TRBV15 and TRBJ2-1; D not resolved. V was shortened by 0 bases and J by 9 bases, with 6 bases between the two germline ends. CDR1 and CDR2 (germline): LNHNV, YYDKDF (reference sequence). This CDR3 is 12 amino acids long. The CDR3 region is CATSRDYGEQFF. CDR3 in DNA: TGTGCCACCAGCAGAGATTACGGTGAGCAGTTCTTC.

The V and J genes are TRBV4-1 and TRBJ2-3; 9 bases fit TRBD2. The CDR3 contains 16 residues. CDR1 is MGHRA, CDR2 YSYEKL, per germline. V lost 4 bases and J lost 2; bases outside the gene matches: 7. Here the CDR3 reads CASSLGRGGLTDTQYF. In nucleotides, the CDR3 is TGCGCCAGCAGCCTCGGGCGGGGGGGGCTCACAGATACGCAGTATTTT.

V is TRBV6-6 and J is TRBJ1-2, with 7 nucleotides matching TRBD1. The CDR3 totals 15 residues. V shed 6 bases, J shed 6 bases, and the junction held 13 bases outside the gene matches. The V gene's germline CDR1 is MNHNY and CDR2 SVGAGI (reference sequence). CDR3 region: CASSSRQGFSHGYTF. The CDR3 coding sequence is TGTGCCAGCAGCTCTCGACAGGGATTTTCGCATGGCTACACCTTC.

The V call is TRBV19, the J call TRBJ2-2, with TRBD1 as a possible D gene (6 bases). Trimming pared 4 bases from V and 4 bases from J, leaving 10 bases between. Germline CDR1 LNHDA, CDR2 SQIVND (reference sequence). There are 14 residues in the CDR3. In DNA, the CDR3 is TGTGCCAGTAGTAACAGGGCTTCCACCGGGGAGCTGTTTTTT. Translating gives CASSNRASTGELFF.

The CDR3 loop is CASSEQGTEAFF. The CDR3 coding sequence is TGTGCCAGCAGTGAACAGGGGACTGAAGCTTTCTTT. The J gene is TRBJ1-1, the V gene TRBV6-1, with D perhaps TRBD1 (6 bases). CDR3 length: 12 amino acids. The V and J ends lost 2 bases and 5 bases respectively, with 6 bases between them. Per germline, CDR1 MNHNS and CDR2 SASEGT.

The chain employs TRBV7-2 and TRBJ1-2; no reliable D call. The V and J ends lost 5 bases and 5 bases respectively, with 18 bases between them. From germline, CDR1 is SGHTA and CDR2 FQGNSA. The CDR3 sequence is 15 residues long. In DNA form, the CDR3 reads TGTGCCAGCAGCGTCTCGGGAGTCACCTCTTATGGCTACACCTTC. Translated: CASSVSGVTSYGYTF.

The chain recombines TRBV29-1 with TRBJ2-7; D perhaps matches TRBD2 (5 bases). CDR1 SQVTM and CDR2 ANQGSEA come from the germline V gene. The CDR3 loop spans 11 amino acids. V dropped 4 bases and J dropped 4 bases, with 8 bases sitting between them. CDR3 coding DNA: TGCAGCGTTGTTACGGGGTACGAGCAGTACTTC. Protein sequence: CSVVTGYEQYF.

This clone was observed a few times. The V and J genes are TRBV10-1 and TRBJ1-5, with a possible D match to TRBD1 (6 bases). Trimming cost V 11 bases and J 2 bases, with 22 bases left between them. The CDR3 length is 16 residues. Germline V lookup: CDR1 WNHNN, CDR2 SYGVQD (reference sequence). The CDR3 is CALPRSEGHRNQPQHF. CDR3 in DNA: TGCGCCCTCCCAAGGAGCGAGGGACACCGCAATCAGCCCCAGCATTTT.

The V and J genes are TRBV7-6 and TRBJ2-7, with TRBD1 matching over 9 bases. The V and J ends lost 8 bases and 6 bases, in that order; junction bases with no gene match: 5. There are 12 residues in the CDR3. Germline lookup yields CDR1 SGHVS and CDR2 FNYEAQ. CDR3 nucleotides: TGTGCCAGCCTCGGGACAGGGTCCGAGCAGTACTTC. It translates to CASLGTGSEQYF.

The chain couples TRBV5-4 to TRBJ1-1; a weak D match, TRBD1 (6 bases). The CDR3 runs to 13 residues. Germline CDR1 and CDR2: SGHNT and YYREEE (reference sequence). The CDR3 nucleotides read TGTACCTCTAGAGGGGGGGGAGGGACTGAAGCTTTCTTT. Encoded protein: CTSRGGGGTEAFF.

This chain links TRBV19 with TRBJ2-5; 7 bases are a match to TRBD1. CDR3 length: 18 amino acids. V lost 3 bases and J lost 1; bases outside the gene matches: 14. The germline V gene has CDR1 LNHDA and CDR2 SQIVND (reference sequence). This CDR3 reads CASSIRQGVSAFQETQYF. CDR3 nucleotides: TGTGCCAGTAGTATTCGGCAGGGGGTTTCGGCTTTCCAAGAGACCCAGTACTTC.

The chain joins TRBV27 to TRBJ1-1, with 7 bases matching TRBD1. The CDR3 has 18 residues. Looked up from germline, CDR1 is MNHEY and CDR2 is SMNVEV (reference sequence). Losses at the gene ends were 6 bases for V and 4 bases for J; bases not matched to a gene: 20. The CDR3 reads CASSPGAGQVLGGTEAFF. Written as DNA, the CDR3 is TGTGCCAGCAGCCCGGGGGCTGGACAGGTCCTAGGGGGCACTGAAGCTTTCTTT.

This chain links TRBV5-5 with TRBJ2-5; D perhaps matches TRBD1 (5 bases). The DNA end is more similar to TRBJ2-7, so the J call may be wrong. The CDR3 loop spans 18 amino acids. Germline loops: CDR1 SGHKS, CDR2 YYEKEE (reference sequence). In DNA, the CDR3 is TGTGCCAGCAGCTTGGGGGGCCTGGGGTGGGGTGTGTCCTACGAGCAGTACTTC. Its protein product is CASSLGGLGWGVSYEQYF.

The chain joins TRBV18 to TRBJ2-5, with unresolved D. Germline V gives CDR1 KGHSH, CDR2 LQKENI. The CDR3 spans 13 residues. Trimming removed 6 bases at V and 3 bases at J, with 11 bases between. The CDR3 here is CASSPGPEETQYF. CDR3 coding DNA: TGTGCCAGCTCCCCAGGCCCCGAAGAGACCCAGTACTTC.

V gene TRBV4-1 combines with J gene TRBJ2-7; 9 bases align to TRBD2. Looked up from germline, CDR1 is MGHRA and CDR2 is YSYEKL. Trimming cost V 5 bases and J 4 bases; bases outside gene matches: 9. The CDR3 is 15 residues long. CDR3 sequence reads: CASSSPVSGSYEQYF. CDR3 nucleotide sequence: TGCGCCAGCAGCTCCCCGGTTAGCGGGAGTTACGAGCAGTACTTC.

This clone was seen only a few times. The chain has TRBV19 and TRBJ1-5, with 7 bases lining up with TRBD1. Germline V CDR1 and CDR2: LNHDA, SQIVND (reference sequence). V gave up 2 bases and J gave up 4 bases; unmatched junction bases: 11. The CDR3 loop spans 17 amino acids. CDR3 loop: CASSIWGPGGRNQPQHF. The CDR3 DNA follows: TGTGCCAGTAGTATATGGGGGCCAGGGGGAAGGAATCAGCCCCAGCATTTT.